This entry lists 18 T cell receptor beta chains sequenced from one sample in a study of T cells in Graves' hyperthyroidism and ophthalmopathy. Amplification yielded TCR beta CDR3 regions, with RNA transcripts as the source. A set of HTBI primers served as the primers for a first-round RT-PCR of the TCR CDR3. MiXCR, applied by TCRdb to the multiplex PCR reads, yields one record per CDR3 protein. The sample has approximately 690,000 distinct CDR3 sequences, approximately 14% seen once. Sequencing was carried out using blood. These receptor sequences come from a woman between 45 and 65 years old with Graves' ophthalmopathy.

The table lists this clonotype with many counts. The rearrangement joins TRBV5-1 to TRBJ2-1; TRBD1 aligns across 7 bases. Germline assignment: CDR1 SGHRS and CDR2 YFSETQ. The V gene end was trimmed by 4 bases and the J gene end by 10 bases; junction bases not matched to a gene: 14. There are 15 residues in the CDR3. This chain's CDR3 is CASSPFDRAVTEQFF. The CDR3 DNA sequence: TGCGCCAGCAGCCCCTTTGACAGGGCCGTAACCGAGCAGTTCTTC.

Here the CDR3 reads CASSLGSIQYF. DNA of the CDR3: TGTGCCAGCAGTTTAGGGAGCATTCAGTACTTC. This sequence joins TRBV12-3 or TRBV12-4 and TRBJ2-4; no firm D call. Trimming cost V 1 base and J 9 bases, with 4 bases left between them. The CDR3 extends over 11 amino acids.

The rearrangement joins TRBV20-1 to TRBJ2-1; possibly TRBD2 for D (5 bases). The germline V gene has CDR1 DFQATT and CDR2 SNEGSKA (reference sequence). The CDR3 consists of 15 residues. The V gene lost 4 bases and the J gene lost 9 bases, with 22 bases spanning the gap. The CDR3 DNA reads TGCAGTGCTAAGAAGGGCGATAGCGATCGCGGTGAGCAGTTCTTC. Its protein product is CSAKKGDSDRGEQFF.

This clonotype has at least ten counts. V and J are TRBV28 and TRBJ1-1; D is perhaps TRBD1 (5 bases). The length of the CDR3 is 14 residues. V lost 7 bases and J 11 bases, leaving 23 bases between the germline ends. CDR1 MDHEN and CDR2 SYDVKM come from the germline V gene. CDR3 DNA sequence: TGTGCCAGCATTGATCCGGGACGGTCACTGGGGGCTTTCTTT. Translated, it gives CASIDPGRSLGAFF.

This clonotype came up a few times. The CDR3 DNA sequence: TGTGCCAGCAGTTCGAAGAGGACAGGGTGGATCTACAATGAGCAGTTCTTC. This encodes CASSSKRTGWIYNEQFF. The chain has TRBV6-2 or TRBV6-3 and TRBJ2-1, with 8 positions matching TRBD1. J lost 3 bases, V lost 4 bases, and 11 bases had no gene match. CDR3 length equals 17 residues. In germline, CDR1 is MNHEY, CDR2 SVGEGT.

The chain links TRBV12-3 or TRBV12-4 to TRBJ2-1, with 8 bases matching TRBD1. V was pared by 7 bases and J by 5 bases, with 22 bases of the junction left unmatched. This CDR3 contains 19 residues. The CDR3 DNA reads TGTGCCAGCATTTCTTATGGCCCGAATAAAGTGGACAGGGACAATGAGCAGTTCTTC. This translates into CASISYGPNKVDRDNEQFF.

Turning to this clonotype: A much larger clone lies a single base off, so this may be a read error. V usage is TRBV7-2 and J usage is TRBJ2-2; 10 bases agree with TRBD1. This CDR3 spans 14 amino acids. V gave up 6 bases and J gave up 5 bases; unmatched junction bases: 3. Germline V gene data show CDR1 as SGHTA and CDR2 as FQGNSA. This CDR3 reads CASRGQGTTGELFF. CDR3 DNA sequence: TGTGCCAGCAGGGGACAGGGGACTACCGGGGAGCTGTTTTTT.

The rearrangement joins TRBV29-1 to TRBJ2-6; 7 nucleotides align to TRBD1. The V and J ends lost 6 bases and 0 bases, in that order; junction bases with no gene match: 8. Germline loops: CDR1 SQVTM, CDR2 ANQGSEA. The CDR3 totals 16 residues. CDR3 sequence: CSVLGTASSGANVLTF. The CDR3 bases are TGCAGCGTCCTCGGGACAGCTAGCTCTGGGGCCAACGTCCTGACTTTC.

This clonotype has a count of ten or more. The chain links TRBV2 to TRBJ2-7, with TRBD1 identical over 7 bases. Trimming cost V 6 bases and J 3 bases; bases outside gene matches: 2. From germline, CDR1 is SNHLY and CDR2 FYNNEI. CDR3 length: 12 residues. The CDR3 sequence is CASSGDSYEQYF. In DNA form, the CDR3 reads TGTGCCAGCAGCGGGGACAGCTACGAGCAGTACTTC.

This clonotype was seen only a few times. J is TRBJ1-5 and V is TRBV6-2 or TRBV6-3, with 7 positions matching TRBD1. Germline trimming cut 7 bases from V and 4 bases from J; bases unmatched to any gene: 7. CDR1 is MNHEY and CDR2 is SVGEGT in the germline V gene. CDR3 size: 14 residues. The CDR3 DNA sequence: TGTGCCAGCACCATGGGACAGTGGAATCAGCCCCAGCATTTT. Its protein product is CASTMGQWNQPQHF.

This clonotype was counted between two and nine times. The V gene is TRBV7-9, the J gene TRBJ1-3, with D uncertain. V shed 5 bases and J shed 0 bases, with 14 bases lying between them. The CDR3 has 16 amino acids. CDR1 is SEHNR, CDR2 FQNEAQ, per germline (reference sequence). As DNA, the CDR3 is TGTGCCAGCAGCCCCCGAGGATTCATCTCTGGAAACACCATATATTTT. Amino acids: CASSPRGFISGNTIYF.

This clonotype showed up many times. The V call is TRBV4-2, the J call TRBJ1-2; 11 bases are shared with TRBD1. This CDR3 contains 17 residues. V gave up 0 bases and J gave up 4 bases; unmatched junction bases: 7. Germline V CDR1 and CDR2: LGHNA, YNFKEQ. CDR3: CASSQDPGQGAVYGYTF. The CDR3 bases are TGTGCCAGCAGCCAAGATCCCGGACAGGGGGCGGTCTATGGCTACACCTTC.

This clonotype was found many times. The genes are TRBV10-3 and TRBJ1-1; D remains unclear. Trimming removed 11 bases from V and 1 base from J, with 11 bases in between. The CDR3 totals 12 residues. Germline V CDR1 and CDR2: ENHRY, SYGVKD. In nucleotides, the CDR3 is TGTGCCGCGTATACCAAGAACACTGAAGCTTTCTTT. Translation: CAAYTKNTEAFF.

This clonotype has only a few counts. The CDR3 nucleotides are TGTGCCTGGAGCCCGAGGGGACTAGCGGGACTCACCTACGAGCAGTACTTC. Translating gives CAWSPRGLAGLTYEQYF. V gene TRBV30 combines with J gene TRBJ2-7; TRBD2 aligns across 13 bases. In germline, CDR1 is GTSNPN, CDR2 SVGIG (reference sequence). V shed 3 bases, J shed 2 bases, and the junction held 10 bases outside the gene matches. The CDR3 covers 17 residues.

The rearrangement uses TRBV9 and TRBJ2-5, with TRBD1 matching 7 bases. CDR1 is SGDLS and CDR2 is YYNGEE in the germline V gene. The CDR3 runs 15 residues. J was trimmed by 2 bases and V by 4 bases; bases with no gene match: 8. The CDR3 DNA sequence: TGTGCCAGCAGCCCTCACCCGGACAGGCAAGAGACCCAGTACTTC. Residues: CASSPHPDRQETQYF.

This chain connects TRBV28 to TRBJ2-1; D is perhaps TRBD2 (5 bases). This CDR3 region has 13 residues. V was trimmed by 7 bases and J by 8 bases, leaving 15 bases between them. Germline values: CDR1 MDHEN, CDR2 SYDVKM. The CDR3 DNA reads TGTGCCAGCAATGAAGGGAGCGACGATGAGCAGTTCTTC. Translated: CASNEGSDDEQFF.

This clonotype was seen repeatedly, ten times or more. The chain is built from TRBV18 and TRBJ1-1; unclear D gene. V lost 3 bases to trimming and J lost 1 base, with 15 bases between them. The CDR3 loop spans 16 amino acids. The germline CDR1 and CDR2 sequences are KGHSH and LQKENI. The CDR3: CASSPTSSSWNTEAFF. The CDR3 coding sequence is TGTGCCAGCTCACCCACCTCAAGTTCTTGGAACACTGAAGCTTTCTTT.

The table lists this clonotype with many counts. CDR3 DNA: TGCAGTGCTGGCTTCGCGGGACAGGGGGCGGGGGAGCAGTACTTC. It specifies CSAGFAGQGAGEQYF. The chain recombines TRBV20-1 with TRBJ2-7; 12 bases map to TRBD1. CDR3 length equals 15 residues. Germline lookup yields CDR1 DFQATT and CDR2 SNEGSKA (reference sequence). Trimming cost V 5 bases and J 7 bases; bases outside gene matches: 12.